This paragraph reports one T cell receptor beta chain. The antigen remains undetermined. This entry belongs to a study of OX40 agonist ivuxolimab in advanced cancers. Study summary: Partial responses were recorded for three patients, including one with hepatocellular carcinoma and two with cutaneous melanoma.

The method was immunoSEQ multiplex PCR; TCRdb's version includes in-frame clones alone and lacks a portion of them. The table shows 78,000 or so clones, with 92% occurring only once. The study, taken as a whole, reports: In the 0.1 to 3.0 mg/kg range, CD4+ and CD8+ blood T cells had expanded clonally by week 6. Among expanded peripheral T cells, antigen specificity went undetermined.

V dropped 0 bases and J dropped 6 bases, with 6 bases sitting between them. The germline gives CDR1 MNHEY, CDR2 SVGAGI. The CDR3 has 13 residues. The rearrangement links TRBV6-5 to TRBJ2-1, with D hard to call. The TCR sequence derives from an adult with an advanced solid tumor such as melanoma, head and neck, liver or kidney cancer. The material sequenced was CD4+ or CD8+ T cells sorted from blood, taken in a trial of the OX40 agonist ivuxolimab. For the CDR3, the DNA is TGTGCCAGCAGTTACTCGGACGTCAATGAGCAGTTCTTC. Translation gives CASSYSDVNEQFF.